One sample yielded the 11 T cell receptor beta chains listed below, sequenced in a study of cytomegalovirus exposure and HLA in healthy donors. The study ran its PCR with 60 Vbeta and 13 Jbeta primers. TCRdb's copy holds only in-frame clones and misses some; the assay was immunoSEQ multiplex PCR. The sample comprises approximately 140,000 clones, roughly 87% of which are singletons, and about 0.51% rests with the top ten. Sequenced: PBMCs. These receptors came from a woman aged 40 to 50 in good health and CMV-seronegative.

This clone was observed a single time. The chain employs TRBV7-6 and TRBJ2-1; D might be TRBD1 (6 bases). V lost 2 bases to trimming and J lost 7 bases, with 15 bases between them. Germline V gene data show CDR1 as SGHVS and CDR2 as FNYEAQ. The CDR3 loop spans 15 amino acids. The CDR3, as DNA: TGTGCCAGCAGCTTATGGTCAGGGGTAGGGAATGAGCAGTTCTTC. Translated: CASSLWSGVGNEQFF. Variable domain in full (rest from reference TRBV7-6 and TRBJ2-1): GAGVSQSPRYKVTKRGQDVALRCDPISGHVSLYWYRQALGQGPEFLTYFNYEAQQDKSGLPNDRFSAERPEGSISTLTIQRTEQRDSAMYRCASSLWSGVGNEQFFGPGTRLTVL.

The chain is built from TRBV9 and TRBJ2-1; D unclear. CDR3 size: 12 residues. V was shortened by 3 bases and J by 8 bases, with 9 bases between the two germline ends. The germline V gene encodes CDR1 SGDLS and CDR2 YYNGEE. This chain's CDR3 is CASSARGHEQFF. The CDR3, as DNA: TGTGCCAGCAGCGCCCGTGGGCATGAGCAGTTCTTC.

The gene calls are TRBV28 and TRBJ2-3; 8 bases match TRBD2. This CDR3 contains 16 residues. The trim removed 7 bases at V and 2 bases at J, leaving 11 bases unmatched. Germline V gene data show CDR1 as MDHEN and CDR2 as SYDVKM. Written as DNA, the CDR3 is TGTGCCAGCAAAAGACTAGCGAACAAGCCCACAGATACGCAGTATTTT. Translated, it gives CASKRLANKPTDTQYF.

CDR3 bases: TGTGCCAGCAGCTCAGCCGGGACTAGCGGATATGCGCAGTATTTT. Its protein product is CASSSAGTSGYAQYF. The chain links TRBV5-4 to TRBJ2-3, with 11 positions matching TRBD2. The V gene end was trimmed by 3 bases and the J gene end by 10 bases; junction bases not matched to a gene: 10. Germline V gene sequence: CDR1 SGHNT, CDR2 YYREEE (reference sequence). The CDR3 consists of 15 residues.

This chain joins TRBV30 and TRBJ1-4, with D maybe TRBD1 (6 bases). The V and J ends lost 8 bases and 4 bases respectively, with 14 bases between them. Germline values: CDR1 GTSNPN, CDR2 SVGIG (reference sequence). The CDR3 is made up of 13 amino acids. The CDR3 DNA sequence: TGTGCCGGAAGAGACAGGTATAATGAAAAACTGTTTTTT. This codes for CAGRDRYNEKLFF.

V gene TRBV7-9 combines with J gene TRBJ1-2; tentatively, D is TRBD1 (5 bases). The germline V and J ends were trimmed by 2 bases and 4 bases, with 11 bases remaining between them. This CDR3 has 14 amino acids. CDR1 and CDR2 (germline): SEHNR, FQNEAQ (reference sequence). In DNA, the CDR3 is TGTGCCAGCAGCTTAATTGCGGGGCCCTATGGCTACACCTTC. The encoded protein is CASSLIAGPYGYTF.

In this sample, this clone turned up a few times. The rearrangement uses TRBV5-4 and TRBJ1-5, with 12 positions matching TRBD1. CDR1 SGHNT and CDR2 YYREEE come from the germline V gene (reference sequence). The CDR3 covers 18 residues. After removal of 2 bases from V and 3 bases from J, the junction contained 9 bases not matched to a gene. In nucleotides, the CDR3 is TGTGCCAGCAGCTTAAACACCGGGACAGGGGGCTTCAATCAGCCCCAGCATTTT. Encoded protein: CASSLNTGTGGFNQPQHF.

This clone appeared a single time. The J gene is TRBJ2-7, the V gene TRBV2; no clear D gene. With 3 bases removed from V and 3 bases from J, the gap between germline ends came to 6 bases. The germline gives CDR1 SNHLY, CDR2 FYNNEI. The CDR3 extends over 12 amino acids. The CDR3 DNA reads TGTGCCAGCAGTGAGAACGGCTACGAGCAGTACTTC. It yields the protein CASSENGYEQYF.

The chain uses TRBV18 and TRBJ1-5; 7 positions agree with TRBD1. The CDR3 is 14 amino acids. The trim removed 5 bases at V and 6 bases at J, leaving 7 bases unmatched. CDR1 is KGHSH, CDR2 LQKENI, per germline. DNA of the CDR3: TGTGCCAGCTCATCGGCCCAGGGGGGTCAGCCCCAGCATTTT. Its translation: CASSSAQGGQPQHF.

Only one count was recorded for this clone. The chain links TRBV6-1 to TRBJ1-2; TRBD1 might be the D (5 bases). The V gene's germline CDR1 is MNHNS and CDR2 SASEGT. V was trimmed by 7 bases and J by 8 bases, leaving 17 bases between them. This CDR3 is 13 amino acids long. CDR3 region: CASMAGRTGGYTF. CDR3 nucleotides: TGTGCCAGCATGGCAGGGAGGACCGGGGGCTACACCTTC.

For this clone: At one boundary the junction diverges from the germline segment, which might be a read error. The V and J genes are TRBV7-9 and TRBJ2-7, with 8 bases matching TRBD2. This CDR3 comprises 17 residues. Germline CDR1 reads SEHNR; CDR2 reads FQNEAQ (reference sequence). The CDR3 coding sequence is TGTTCCAGCAGCTTAGCGCTGTTAAGCGGGAGTTCACACGAGCAGTACTTC. This codes for CSSSLALLSGSSHEQYF.